The 28 T cell receptor beta chains below were found in one sample sequenced in a study of monozygotic twins with inflammatory bowel disease. TCRdb re-called the 5' RACE reads; one entry per CDR3 protein, DNA not given. In all, the sample yields 310,000 or so distinct CDR3 sequences. What was sequenced was blood. The receptors were gathered from a human donor with ulcerative colitis or Crohn's disease, or a healthy co-twin of an affected twin (not recorded which).

CDR3 in amino acids: CASRQGWGAFF. The chain recombines TRBV25-1 with TRBJ1-1; the D call from TCRdb, TRBD1, cannot be confirmed without DNA. Germline V gene sequence: CDR1 MGHDK, CDR2 SYGVNS. The CDR3 runs to 11 residues.

The rearrangement joins TRBV2 to TRBJ2-7; absent DNA, TCRdb's TRBD2 call cannot be checked. Germline V lookup: CDR1 SNHLY, CDR2 FYNNEI. The CDR3 is made up of 12 amino acids. CDR3 in amino acids: CVAKAREFEQYF.

The chain is built from TRBV3-1 and TRBJ1-5. The CDR3 has 15 amino acids. Germline CDR1 and CDR2: LGHDT and YNNKEL (reference sequence). The CDR3 region is CASSQDFGPREPQHF.

V is TRBV7-3 and J is TRBJ2-1; TCRdb lists TRBD2, though no DNA is available to test this call. The CDR3 covers 16 residues. Germline CDR1 reads SGHTA; CDR2 reads FQGTGA. The CDR3 is CASSLTGTSGYNEQFF.

V usage is TRBV15 and J usage is TRBJ1-1; with no DNA, the TCRdb D assignment of TRBD1 cannot be verified. This CDR3 has 15 amino acids. The V gene's germline CDR1 is LNHNV and CDR2 YYDKDF (reference sequence). Here the CDR3 reads CATSRNLQGDTEAFF.

The chain uses TRBV6-5 and TRBJ2-1; TCRdb outputs TRBD1, but without DNA this stays unchecked. Germline loops: CDR1 MNHEY, CDR2 SVGAGI. This CDR3 is 15 amino acids long. This CDR3 reads CATSMGGTGGDEQFF.

V is TRBV4-3 and J is TRBJ2-6; checking the TCRdb D call of TRBD1 is not possible without DNA. The CDR3 covers 20 residues. CDR1 is LGHNA, CDR2 YSLEER, per germline. CDR3 residues: CASSLKRPGPSSSGANVLTF.

The chain joins TRBV12-3 or TRBV12-4 to TRBJ2-4; TCRdb's D gene call, TRBD2, goes unchecked for lack of DNA. The CDR3 runs 13 residues. The CDR3 is CASTLGLGNIQYF.

The CDR3 here is CASSLGVGIYGYTF. The chain is built from TRBV7-2 and TRBJ1-2. The CDR3 length is 14 residues. Germline lookup yields CDR1 SGHTA and CDR2 FQGNSA.

The V gene is TRBV7-6, the J gene TRBJ2-6; TCRdb calls TRBD1, which cannot be checked without DNA. The CDR3 spans 19 residues. Germline V gene sequence: CDR1 SGHVS, CDR2 FNYEAQ. The CDR3 loop is CASSPQTGTYRSGANVLTF. Supplemented by reference TRBV7-6 and TRBJ2-6, the full variable domain reads GAGVSQSPRYKVTKRGQDVALRCDPISGHVSLYWYRQALGQGPEFLTYFNYEAQQDKSGLPNDRFSAERPEGSISTLTIQRTEQRDSAMYRCASSPQTGTYRSGANVLTFGAGSRLTVL.

The J gene is TRBJ2-7, the V gene TRBV5-1; the TCRdb call, TRBD2, lacks DNA for checking. The CDR3 covers 16 residues. CDR1 is SGHRS and CDR2 is YFSETQ in the germline V gene. The CDR3 loop is CASRRGDAGGNYEQYF.

The chain couples TRBV12-3 or TRBV12-4 to TRBJ1-5. This CDR3 is 13 amino acids long. The CDR3 protein is CASKLRKQSTQHF.

This chain joins TRBV14 and TRBJ2-6; TCRdb names TRBD2, which stays unverified in the absence of DNA. CDR1 SGHDN and CDR2 FVKESK come from the germline V gene. This CDR3 has 17 residues. The CDR3 loop is CASSYGGTYSGANVLTF.

V and J are TRBV3-1 and TRBJ2-7; TCRdb's D gene call, TRBD1, goes unchecked for lack of DNA. CDR3 length equals 16 residues. The germline CDR1 and CDR2 sequences are LGHDT and YNNKEL (reference sequence). The CDR3 spells CASSQGLGRGLYEQYF.

The chain has TRBV4-1 and TRBJ2-3; TCRdb's D call, TRBD2, is unchecked because there is no DNA. The CDR3 spans 16 residues. The germline CDR1 and CDR2 sequences are MGHRA and YSYEKL. CDR3 residues: CASSQDAREGTDTQYF.

The chain combines TRBV20-1 with TRBJ2-1; TCRdb picks TRBD2, but there is no DNA to check that call. The CDR3 runs 16 residues. Germline CDR1 DFQATT, CDR2 SNEGSKA (reference sequence). CDR3 loop: CSARVSSGLSYNEQFF.

CDR3 sequence reads: CASSLFDTEAFF. The J gene is TRBJ1-1, the V gene TRBV13. The length of the CDR3 is 12 residues. Germline V gives CDR1 PRHDT, CDR2 FYEKMQ (reference sequence). Full variable domain (missing parts from reference TRBV13 and TRBJ1-1): AAGVIQSPRHLIKEKRETATLKCYPIPRHDTVYWYQQGPGQDPQFLISFYEKMQSDKGSIPDRFSAQQFSDYHSELNMSSLELGDSALYFCASSLFDTEAFFGQGTRLTVV.

This chain links TRBV7-9 with TRBJ2-5; the TRBD1 assignment by TCRdb is unverifiable without DNA. The CDR3 is 15 amino acids. Germline CDR1 reads SEHNR; CDR2 reads FQNEAQ (reference sequence). CDR3 region: CASSPGWGGQETQYF.

V gene TRBV5-1 combines with J gene TRBJ2-1; TCRdb reports TRBD1, a call that lacks DNA to check it against. CDR1 and CDR2 from the germline V gene are SGHRS and YFSETQ. The CDR3 has 14 amino acids. CDR3 protein: CASGRGGAYNEQFF.

The chain employs TRBV29-1 and TRBJ2-2. Germline assignment: CDR1 SQVTM and CDR2 ANQGSEA. This CDR3 is 13 amino acids long. CDR3 loop: CSAADGTPGELFF.

The chain couples TRBV6-6 to TRBJ2-2. The CDR3 length is 14 residues. The germline V gene encodes CDR1 MNHNY and CDR2 SVGAGI (reference sequence). The CDR3 loop reads CASSRRANTGELFF.

The CDR3 spells CSAISQGSASKNIQYF. The chain is built from TRBV20-1 and TRBJ2-4; TCRdb calls TRBD1, which cannot be checked without DNA. The CDR3 extends over 16 amino acids. From germline, CDR1 is DFQATT and CDR2 SNEGSKA (reference sequence).

The chain joins TRBV29-1 to TRBJ2-7; the D call from TCRdb, TRBD1, cannot be confirmed without DNA. This CDR3 comprises 13 residues. Germline loops: CDR1 SQVTM, CDR2 ANQGSEA. The CDR3 sequence: CSVVGRGNYEQYF.

V is TRBV20-1 and J is TRBJ1-4; as DNA is missing, the TRBD1 call by TCRdb cannot be tested. The CDR3 contains 14 residues. The V gene's germline CDR1 is DFQATT and CDR2 SNEGSKA (reference sequence). This CDR3 is CSARDAGGVEKLFF.

The chain recombines TRBV30 with TRBJ2-1; absent DNA, TCRdb's TRBD2 call cannot be checked. The CDR3 is 17 amino acids. The germline V gene has CDR1 GTSNPN and CDR2 SVGIG (reference sequence). CDR3 region: CAWREGTSGSRYNEQFF.

The V and J genes are TRBV12-5 and TRBJ2-2. This CDR3 has 14 amino acids. From germline, CDR1 is LGHNT and CDR2 FRNRAP. CDR3 sequence: CASGLSPDTGELFF.

This rearrangement joins TRBV5-6 to TRBJ1-1; absent DNA, TCRdb's TRBD1 call cannot be checked. The CDR3 totals 14 residues. Germline CDR1 is SGHDT and CDR2 is YYEEEE. CDR3 sequence reads: CASSYDWTGTEAFF. The full variable domain, with the rest looked up from reference TRBV5-6 and TRBJ1-1, is DAGVTQSPTHLIKTRGQQVTLRCSPKSGHDTVSWYQQALGQGPQFIFQYYEEEERQRGNFPDRFSGHQFPNYSSELNVNALLLGDSALYLCASSYDWTGTEAFFGQGTRLTVV.

The chain uses TRBV19 and TRBJ2-7; TCRdb proposes TRBD1, but this gene call is untestable without DNA. The CDR3 totals 18 residues. The germline V gene encodes CDR1 LNHDA and CDR2 SQIVND (reference sequence). The CDR3 is CASSMKIKQGTLPYEQYF.